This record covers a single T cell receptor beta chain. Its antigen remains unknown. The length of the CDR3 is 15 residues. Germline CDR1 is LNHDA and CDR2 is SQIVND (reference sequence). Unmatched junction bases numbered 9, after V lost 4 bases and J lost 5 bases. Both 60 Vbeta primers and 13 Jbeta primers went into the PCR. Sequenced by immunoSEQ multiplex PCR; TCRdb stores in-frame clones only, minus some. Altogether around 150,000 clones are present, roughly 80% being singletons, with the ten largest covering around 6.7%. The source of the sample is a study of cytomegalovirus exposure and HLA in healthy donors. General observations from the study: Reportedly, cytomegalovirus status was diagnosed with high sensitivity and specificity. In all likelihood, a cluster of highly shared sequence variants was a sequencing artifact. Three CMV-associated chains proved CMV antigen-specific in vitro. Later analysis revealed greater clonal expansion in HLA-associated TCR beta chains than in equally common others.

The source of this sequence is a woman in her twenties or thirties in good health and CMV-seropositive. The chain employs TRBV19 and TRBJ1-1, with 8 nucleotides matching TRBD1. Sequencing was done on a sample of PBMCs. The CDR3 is CASSTLGQGGTEAFF. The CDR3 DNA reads TGTGCCAGTAGTACACTCGGACAGGGCGGGACTGAAGCTTTCTTT. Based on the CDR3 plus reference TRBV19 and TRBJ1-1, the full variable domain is DGGITQSPKYLFRKEGQNVTLSCEQNLNHDAMYWYRQDPGQGLRLIYYSQIVNDFQKGDIAEGYSVSREKKESFPLTVTSAQKNPTAFYLCASSTLGQGGTEAFFGQGTRLTVV.